Listed below are T cell receptor beta chains from one sample, sequenced in a study of PD-L1 blockade in urothelial cancer. The assay was immunoSEQ multiplex PCR, and TCRdb's table has in-frame clones only and misses some. The table includes fewer than 75,000 clones, under 90% detected once. Sequenced here: PBMCs, sampled around atezolizumab (anti-PD-L1) treatment. These receptor sequences come from a man aged 65 to 79 with urothelial cancer. The CDR3 runs from the conserved cysteine through the conserved F or W. The D gene is left open where the match is weak. Expanded clones get a size class; other rows say once, few or many, or leave the size out.

d_gene: TRBD2
v_gene: TRBV9
abundance: NA
j_gene: TRBJ2-3
CDR3aa: CASSVDPTSGTPSTDTQYF
CDR3nt: TGTGCCAGCAGCGTAGATCCCACTAGCGGGACTCCAAGCACAGATACGCAGTATTTT

d_gene: NA
v_gene: TRBV11-3
abundance: NA
j_gene: TRBJ2-7
CDR3aa: CASSLGHLEGYEQYF
CDR3nt: TGTGCCAGCAGCTTAGGTCACCTAGAAGGATACGAGCAGTACTTC

d_gene: NA
v_gene: TRBV18
abundance: NA
j_gene: TRBJ1-1
CDR3aa: CASSVDQGGDTEAFF
CDR3nt: TGTGCCAGCTCCGTTGACCAGGGAGGGGACACTGAAGCTTTCTTT

d_gene: NA
v_gene: TRBV28
abundance: NA
j_gene: TRBJ1-4
CDR3aa: CASSLGPGGEKLFF
CDR3nt: TGTGCCAGCAGTTTGGGGCCAGGTGGAGAAAAACTGTTTTTT

d_gene: TRBD1
v_gene: TRBV5-1
abundance: NA
j_gene: TRBJ2-5
CDR3aa: CASSGALQGTTQYF
CDR3nt: TGCGCCAGCAGCGGCGCGCTACAGGGGACGACCCAGTACTTC

d_gene: TRBD2
v_gene: TRBV19
abundance: NA
j_gene: TRBJ2-1
CDR3aa: CASKTSGSFGEQFF
CDR3nt: TGTGCCAGTAAGACTAGCGGGAGTTTTGGAGAGCAGTTCTTC

d_gene: TRBD1
v_gene: TRBV7-8
abundance: NA
j_gene: TRBJ1-2
CDR3aa: CASSPRGDRVGYGYTF
CDR3nt: TGTGCCAGCAGCCCTAGGGGAGACAGGGTAGGCTATGGCTACACCTTC

d_gene: NA
v_gene: TRBV27
abundance: few
j_gene: TRBJ1-4
CDR3aa: CASSLKQLHNEKLFF
CDR3nt: TGTGCCAGCAGTTTGAAACAGCTTCATAATGAAAAACTGTTTTTT

d_gene: NA
v_gene: TRBV6-5
abundance: NA
j_gene: TRBJ1-5
CDR3aa: CASSWGRDQPQHF
CDR3nt: TGTGCCAGCAGTTGGGGCAGAGATCAGCCCCAGCATTTT

d_gene: NA
v_gene: TRBV6-5
abundance: NA
j_gene: TRBJ2-5
CDR3aa: CASSYSAGETQYF
CDR3nt: TGTGCCAGCAGTTACTCTGCGGGAGAGACCCAGTACTTC

d_gene: TRBD2
v_gene: TRBV15
abundance: NA
j_gene: TRBJ2-3
CDR3aa: CATSRGTSGGTDTQYF
CDR3nt: TGTGCCACCAGCAGAGGAACTAGCGGAGGCACAGATACGCAGTATTTT

d_gene: NA
v_gene: TRBV10-2
abundance: NA
j_gene: TRBJ2-7
CDR3aa: CASSESSGPLSYEQYF
CDR3nt: TGCGCCAGCAGTGAGTCAAGCGGGCCTCTCTCCTACGAGCAGTACTTC

d_gene: NA
v_gene: TRBV9
abundance: once
j_gene: TRBJ2-1
CDR3aa: CASSAGSTNEQFF
CDR3nt: TGTGCCAGCAGCGCCGGGTCCACAAATGAGCAGTTCTTC

d_gene: NA
v_gene: TRBV20-1
abundance: NA
j_gene: TRBJ1-2
CDR3aa: CSARDRRGYTF
CDR3nt: TGCAGTGCTAGAGATAGGAGGGGCTACACCTTC

d_gene: TRBD1
v_gene: TRBV19
abundance: NA
j_gene: TRBJ1-5
CDR3aa: CATRQGAQQPQHF
CDR3nt: TGTGCCACGCGACAGGGGGCGCAGCAGCCCCAGCATTTT

d_gene: NA
v_gene: TRBV28
abundance: NA
j_gene: TRBJ1-5
CDR3aa: CASSKIAGSNQPQHF
CDR3nt: TGTGCCAGCAGTAAAATTGCAGGGAGCAATCAGCCCCAGCATTTT

d_gene: NA
v_gene: TRBV6-5
abundance: NA
j_gene: TRBJ2-3
CDR3aa: CASSSHNTDTQYF
CDR3nt: TGTGCCAGCAGTTCCCACAACACGGATACGCAGTATTTT

d_gene: NA
v_gene: TRBV5-4
abundance: NA
j_gene: TRBJ2-7
CDR3aa: CASSARASYEQYF
CDR3nt: TGTGCCAGCAGCGCCAGGGCCTCCTACGAGCAGTACTTC

d_gene: NA
v_gene: TRBV28
abundance: few
j_gene: TRBJ2-7
CDR3aa: CASRHYTGSQGRGSYEQYF
CDR3nt: TGTGCCAGCAGACACTACACTGGGTCGCAGGGCCGAGGCTCCTACGAGCAGTACTTC

d_gene: TRBD2
v_gene: TRBV10-3
abundance: once
j_gene: TRBJ2-1
CDR3aa: CAISVSLGTGGGNEQFF
CDR3nt: TGTGCCATCAGTGTCTCCCTGGGTACGGGAGGGGGGAATGAGCAGTTCTTC

d_gene: NA
v_gene: TRBV10-1
abundance: NA
j_gene: TRBJ2-3
CDR3aa: CASSVGQTTDTQYF
CDR3nt: TGCGCCAGCAGTGTTGGGCAGACCACAGATACGCAGTATTTT

d_gene: NA
v_gene: TRBV2
abundance: NA
j_gene: TRBJ1-2
CDR3aa: CASSGEGSTGGYTF
CDR3nt: TGTGCCAGCAGTGGGGAGGGGTCAACAGGGGGCTACACCTTC

d_gene: NA
v_gene: TRBV28
abundance: NA
j_gene: TRBJ2-2
CDR3aa: CATTDSPGELFF
CDR3nt: TGTGCCACCACAGACAGTCCCGGGGAGCTGTTTTTT

d_gene: NA
v_gene: TRBV10-2
abundance: once
j_gene: TRBJ1-3
CDR3aa: CASSDRAESGNTIYF
CDR3nt: TGCGCCAGCAGTGACAGGGCAGAATCTGGAAACACCATATATTTT

d_gene: TRBD2
v_gene: TRBV30
abundance: NA
j_gene: TRBJ2-1
CDR3aa: CAWRGGGPIEQFF
CDR3nt: TGTGCCTGGAGGGGCGGGGGACCAATCGAGCAGTTCTTC

d_gene: TRBD1
v_gene: TRBV9
abundance: NA
j_gene: TRBJ2-6
CDR3aa: CASSASDLRDRVISGANVLTF
CDR3nt: TGTGCCAGCAGCGCGTCCGACCTTCGGGACAGGGTAATATCTGGGGCCAACGTCCTGACTTTC

d_gene: TRBD2
v_gene: TRBV18
abundance: NA
j_gene: TRBJ2-7
CDR3aa: CASSPQGGLAGYSYEQYF
CDR3nt: TGTGCCAGCTCACCGCAGGGAGGACTAGCGGGTTACTCCTACGAGCAGTACTTC

d_gene: NA
v_gene: TRBV14
abundance: NA
j_gene: TRBJ2-5
CDR3aa: CASSQGPAGSSTQYF
CDR3nt: TGTGCCAGCAGCCAAGGCCCGGCGGGTAGTTCGACCCAGTACTTC

d_gene: NA
v_gene: TRBV7-9
abundance: NA
j_gene: TRBJ1-2
CDR3aa: CASSQGQRYGYTF
CDR3nt: TGTGCCAGCAGCCAAGGACAGCGCTATGGCTACACCTTC

d_gene: TRBD1
v_gene: TRBV28
abundance: few
j_gene: TRBJ2-7
CDR3aa: CASSSGQGAYEQYF
CDR3nt: TGTGCCAGCAGTTCAGGACAGGGGGCCTACGAGCAGTACTTC

d_gene: NA
v_gene: TRBV29-1
abundance: NA
j_gene: TRBJ2-3
CDR3aa: CSAATGGSDTQYF
CDR3nt: TGCAGCGCTGCGACAGGCGGCTCAGATACGCAGTATTTT

d_gene: TRBD2
v_gene: TRBV16
abundance: NA
j_gene: TRBJ2-7
CDR3aa: CASSHGGLAGGDEQYF
CDR3nt: TGTGCCAGCAGCCACGGAGGGCTAGCGGGAGGGGACGAGCAGTACTTC

d_gene: TRBD2
v_gene: TRBV9
abundance: NA
j_gene: TRBJ2-7
CDR3aa: CASSVGVAGGHEQYF
CDR3nt: TGTGCCAGCAGCGTAGGGGTAGCGGGGGGCCACGAGCAGTACTTC

d_gene: TRBD2
v_gene: TRBV6-1
abundance: NA
j_gene: TRBJ2-7
CDR3aa: CASSAQPGLGVEQYF
CDR3nt: TGTGCCAGCAGTGCCCAACCGGGACTAGGAGTCGAGCAGTACTTC

d_gene: NA
v_gene: TRBV7-9
abundance: NA
j_gene: TRBJ1-2
CDR3aa: CASSFNFGYTF
CDR3nt: TGTGCCAGCAGCTTCAACTTTGGCTACACCTTC

d_gene: TRBD2
v_gene: TRBV5-1
abundance: NA
j_gene: TRBJ2-7
CDR3aa: CASSLGLTSGRWDEQYF
CDR3nt: TGCGCCAGCAGCTTGGGTCTAACTAGCGGGAGATGGGACGAGCAGTACTTC

d_gene: TRBD2
v_gene: TRBV15
abundance: NA
j_gene: TRBJ2-1
CDR3aa: CATSRGGTSGRAYNEQFF
CDR3nt: TGTGCCACCAGCAGAGGAGGGACTAGCGGGAGGGCCTACAATGAGCAGTTCTTC

d_gene: NA
v_gene: TRBV27
abundance: NA
j_gene: TRBJ2-1
CDR3aa: CASRGERHDNYNEQFF
CDR3nt: TGTGCCAGCAGAGGAGAGCGGCATGACAACTACAATGAGCAGTTCTTC

d_gene: NA
v_gene: TRBV5-1
abundance: NA
j_gene: TRBJ2-3
CDR3aa: CASSHSGSTDTQYF
CDR3nt: TGCGCCAGCAGCCACTCCGGGAGCACAGATACGCAGTATTTT

d_gene: NA
v_gene: TRBV19
abundance: NA
j_gene: TRBJ2-7
CDR3aa: CASSSRWYEQYF
CDR3nt: TGTGCCAGTAGTTCCCGGTGGTACGAGCAGTACTTC

d_gene: TRBD1
v_gene: TRBV19
abundance: NA
j_gene: TRBJ1-5
CDR3aa: CASSIRTGGGQPQHF
CDR3nt: TGTGCCAGTAGTATCAGGACAGGGGGAGGTCAGCCCCAGCATTTT

d_gene: TRBD1
v_gene: TRBV5-4
abundance: NA
j_gene: TRBJ1-2
CDR3aa: CASSPTGQDYGYTF
CDR3nt: TGTGCCAGCTCGCCGACAGGGCAGGACTATGGCTACACCTTC